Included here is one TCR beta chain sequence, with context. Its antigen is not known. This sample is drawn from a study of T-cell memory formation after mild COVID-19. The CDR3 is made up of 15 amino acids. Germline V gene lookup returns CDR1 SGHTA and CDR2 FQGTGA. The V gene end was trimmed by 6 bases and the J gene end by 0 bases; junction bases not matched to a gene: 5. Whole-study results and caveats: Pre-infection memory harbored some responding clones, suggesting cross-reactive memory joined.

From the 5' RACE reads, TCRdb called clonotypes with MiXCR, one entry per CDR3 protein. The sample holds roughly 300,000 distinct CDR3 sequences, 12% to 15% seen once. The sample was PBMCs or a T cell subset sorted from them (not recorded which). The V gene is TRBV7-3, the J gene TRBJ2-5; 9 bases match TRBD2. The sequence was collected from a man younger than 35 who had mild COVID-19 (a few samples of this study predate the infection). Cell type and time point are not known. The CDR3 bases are TGTGCCAGCAGATTGCGGGGGGGGAACCAAGAGACCCAGTACTTC. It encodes CASRLRGGNQETQYF.